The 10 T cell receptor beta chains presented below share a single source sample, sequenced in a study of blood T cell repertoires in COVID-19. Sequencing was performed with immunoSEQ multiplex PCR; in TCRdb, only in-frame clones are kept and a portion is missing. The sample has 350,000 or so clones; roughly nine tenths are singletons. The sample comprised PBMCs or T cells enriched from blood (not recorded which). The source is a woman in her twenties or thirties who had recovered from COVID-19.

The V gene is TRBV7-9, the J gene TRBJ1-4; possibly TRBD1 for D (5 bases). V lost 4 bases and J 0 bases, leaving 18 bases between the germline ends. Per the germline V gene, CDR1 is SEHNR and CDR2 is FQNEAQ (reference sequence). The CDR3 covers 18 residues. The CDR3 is CASSYRQFSTATNEKLFF. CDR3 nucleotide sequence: TGTGCCAGCAGCTACAGACAGTTCTCAACTGCAACTAATGAAAAACTGTTTTTT.

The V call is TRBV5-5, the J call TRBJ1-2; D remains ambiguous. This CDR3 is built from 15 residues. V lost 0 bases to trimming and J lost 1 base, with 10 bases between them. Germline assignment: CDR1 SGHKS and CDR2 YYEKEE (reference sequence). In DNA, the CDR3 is TGTGCCAGCAGCTTGGTCGGGGTTGGTAACTATGGCTACACCTTC. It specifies CASSLVGVGNYGYTF.

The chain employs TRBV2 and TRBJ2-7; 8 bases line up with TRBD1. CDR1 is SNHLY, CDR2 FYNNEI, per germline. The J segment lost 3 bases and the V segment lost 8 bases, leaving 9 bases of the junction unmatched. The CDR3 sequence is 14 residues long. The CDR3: CASRTGRDGYEQYF. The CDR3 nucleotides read TGTGCCAGCCGGACAGGGAGAGACGGCTACGAGCAGTACTTC.

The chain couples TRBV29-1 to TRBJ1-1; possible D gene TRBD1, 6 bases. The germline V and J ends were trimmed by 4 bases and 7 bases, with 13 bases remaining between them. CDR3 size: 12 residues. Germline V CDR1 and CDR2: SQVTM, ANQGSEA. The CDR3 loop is CSVGEGGGEAFF. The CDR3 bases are TGCAGCGTTGGTGAGGGAGGGGGTGAAGCTTTCTTT.

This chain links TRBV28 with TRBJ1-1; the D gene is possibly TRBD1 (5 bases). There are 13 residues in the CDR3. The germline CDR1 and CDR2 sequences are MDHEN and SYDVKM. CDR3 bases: TGTGTCACCTCGGGGGGAATTTACACTGAAGCTTTCTTT. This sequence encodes CVTSGGIYTEAFF.

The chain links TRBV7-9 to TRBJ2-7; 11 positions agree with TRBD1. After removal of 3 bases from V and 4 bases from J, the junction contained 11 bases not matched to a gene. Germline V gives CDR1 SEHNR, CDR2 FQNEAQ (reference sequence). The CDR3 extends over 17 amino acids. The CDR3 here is CASSFPAGTGGEYEQYF. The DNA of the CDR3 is TGTGCCAGCAGCTTTCCAGCAGGGACAGGGGGTGAATACGAGCAGTACTTC.

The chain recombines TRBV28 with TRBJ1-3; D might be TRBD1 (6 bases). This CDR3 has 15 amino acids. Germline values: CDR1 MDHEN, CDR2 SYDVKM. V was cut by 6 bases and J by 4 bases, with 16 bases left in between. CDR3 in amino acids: CASSITGSSGNTIYF. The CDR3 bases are TGTGCCAGCAGCATTACAGGGAGTTCGGGAAACACCATATATTTT.

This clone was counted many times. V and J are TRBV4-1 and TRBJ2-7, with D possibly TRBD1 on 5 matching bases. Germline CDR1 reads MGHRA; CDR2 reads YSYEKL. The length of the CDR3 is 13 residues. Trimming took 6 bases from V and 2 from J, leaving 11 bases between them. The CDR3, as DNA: TGCGCCAGCAGGGACACCCGCACCTACGAGCAGTACTTC. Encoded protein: CASRDTRTYEQYF.

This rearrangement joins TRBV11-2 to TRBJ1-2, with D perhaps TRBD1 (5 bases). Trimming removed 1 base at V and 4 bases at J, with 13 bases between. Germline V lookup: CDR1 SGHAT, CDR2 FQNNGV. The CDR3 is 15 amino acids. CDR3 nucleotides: TGTGCCAGCAGCTTAGCAGGGTTCGCCGCCTATGGCTACACCTTC. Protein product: CASSLAGFAAYGYTF.

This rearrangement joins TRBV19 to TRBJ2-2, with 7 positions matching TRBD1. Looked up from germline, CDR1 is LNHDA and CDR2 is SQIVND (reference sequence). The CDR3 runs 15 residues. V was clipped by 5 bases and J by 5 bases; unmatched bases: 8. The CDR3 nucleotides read TGTGCCAGTAGTCCTTGGGACAGACAGACCGGGGAGCTGTTTTTT. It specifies CASSPWDRQTGELFF.